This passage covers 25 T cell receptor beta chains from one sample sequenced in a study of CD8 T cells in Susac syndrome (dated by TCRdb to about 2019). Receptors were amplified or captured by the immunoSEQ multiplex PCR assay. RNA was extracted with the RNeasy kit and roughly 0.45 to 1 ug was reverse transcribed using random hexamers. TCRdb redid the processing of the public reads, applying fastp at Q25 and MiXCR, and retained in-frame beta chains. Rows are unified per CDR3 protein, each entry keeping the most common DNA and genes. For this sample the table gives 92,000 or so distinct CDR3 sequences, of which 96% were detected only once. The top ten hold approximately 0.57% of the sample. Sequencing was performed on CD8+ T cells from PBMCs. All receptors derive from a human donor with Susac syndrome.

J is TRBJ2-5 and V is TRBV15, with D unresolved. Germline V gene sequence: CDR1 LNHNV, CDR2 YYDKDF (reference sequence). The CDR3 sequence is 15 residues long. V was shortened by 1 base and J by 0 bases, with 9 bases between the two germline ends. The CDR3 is CATSRARVNQETQYF. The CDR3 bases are TGTGCCACCAGCAGAGCGCGAGTTAACCAAGAGACCCAGTACTTC.

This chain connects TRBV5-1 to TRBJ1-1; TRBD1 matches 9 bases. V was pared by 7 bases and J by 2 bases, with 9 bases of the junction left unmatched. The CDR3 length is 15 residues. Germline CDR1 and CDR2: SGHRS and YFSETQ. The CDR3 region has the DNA TGCGCCAGCTACCGGGACAGGGCTCGTAACACTGAAGCTTTCTTT. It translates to CASYRDRARNTEAFF.

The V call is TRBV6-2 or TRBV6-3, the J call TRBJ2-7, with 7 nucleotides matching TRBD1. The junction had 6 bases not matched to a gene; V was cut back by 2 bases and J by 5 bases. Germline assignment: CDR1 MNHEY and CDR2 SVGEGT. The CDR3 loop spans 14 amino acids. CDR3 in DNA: TGTGCCAGCAGTTACGAGAGGGGGCGTGACGAGCAGTACTTC. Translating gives CASSYERGRDEQYF.

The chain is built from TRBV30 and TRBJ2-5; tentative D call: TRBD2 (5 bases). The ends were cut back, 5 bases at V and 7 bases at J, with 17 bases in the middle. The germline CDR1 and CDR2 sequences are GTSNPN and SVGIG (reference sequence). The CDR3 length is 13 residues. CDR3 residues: CAWAREGRGTQYF. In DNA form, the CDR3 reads TGTGCCTGGGCTAGAGAGGGCCGGGGGACCCAGTACTTC.

Here the CDR3 reads CASDWDTNTGELFF. CDR3 nucleotides: TGTGCCAGCGATTGGGACACCAACACCGGGGAGCTGTTTTTT. The chain recombines TRBV2 with TRBJ2-2; weak D call: TRBD1 (6 bases). The CDR3 sequence is 14 residues long. The ends were cut back, 8 bases at V and 2 bases at J, with 12 bases in the middle. Per the germline V gene, CDR1 is SNHLY and CDR2 is FYNNEI.

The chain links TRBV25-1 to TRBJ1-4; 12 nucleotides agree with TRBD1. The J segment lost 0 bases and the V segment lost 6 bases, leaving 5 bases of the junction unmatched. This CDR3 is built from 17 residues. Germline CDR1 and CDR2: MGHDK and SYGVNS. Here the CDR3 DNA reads TGTGCCAGCAGGGGACAGGGGGCTATATCAACTAATGAAAAACTGTTTTTT. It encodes CASRGQGAISTNEKLFF.

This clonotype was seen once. CDR3 coding DNA: TGTGCCAGTAGTAGTAACAGTAGAGAGACCCAGTACTTC. Amino acid sequence: CASSSNSRETQYF. The chain links TRBV19 to TRBJ2-5; D gene uncertain. Germline loops: CDR1 LNHDA, CDR2 SQIVND (reference sequence). The CDR3 runs 13 residues. V was trimmed by 4 bases and J by 4 bases, leaving 10 bases between them.

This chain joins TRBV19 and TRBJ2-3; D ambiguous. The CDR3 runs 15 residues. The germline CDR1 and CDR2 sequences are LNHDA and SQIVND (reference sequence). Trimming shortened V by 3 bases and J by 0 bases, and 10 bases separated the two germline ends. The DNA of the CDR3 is TGTGCCAGTAGTATCTCCGACGGGAGCACAGATACGCAGTATTTT. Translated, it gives CASSISDGSTDTQYF.

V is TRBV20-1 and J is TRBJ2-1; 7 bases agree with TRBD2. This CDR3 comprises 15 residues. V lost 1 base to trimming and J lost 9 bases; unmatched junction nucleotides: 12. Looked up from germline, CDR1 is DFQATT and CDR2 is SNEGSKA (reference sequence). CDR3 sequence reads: CSARAGAGTGGEQFF. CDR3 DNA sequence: TGCAGTGCTAGAGCAGGAGCGGGGACCGGGGGTGAGCAGTTCTTC.

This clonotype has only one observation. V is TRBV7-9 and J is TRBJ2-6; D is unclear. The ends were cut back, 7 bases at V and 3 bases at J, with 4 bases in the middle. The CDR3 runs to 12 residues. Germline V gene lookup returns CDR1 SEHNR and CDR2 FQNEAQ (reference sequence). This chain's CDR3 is CASIDGANVLTF. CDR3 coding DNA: TGTGCCAGCATAGATGGGGCCAACGTCCTGACTTTC.

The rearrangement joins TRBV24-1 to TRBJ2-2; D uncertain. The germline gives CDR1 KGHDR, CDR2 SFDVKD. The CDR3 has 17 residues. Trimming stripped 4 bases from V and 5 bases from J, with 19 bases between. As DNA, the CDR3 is TGTGCCACCAGTGACGGCCACGTTACCTCTAAAACCGGGGAGCTGTTTTTT. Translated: CATSDGHVTSKTGELFF.

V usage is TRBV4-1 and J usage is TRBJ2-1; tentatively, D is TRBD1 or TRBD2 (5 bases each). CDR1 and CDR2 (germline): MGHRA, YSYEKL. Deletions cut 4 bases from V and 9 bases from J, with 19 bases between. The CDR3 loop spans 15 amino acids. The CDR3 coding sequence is TGCGCCAGCAGCCCTCCCGGGACCCCGATTCTTGAGCAGTTCTTC. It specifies CASSPPGTPILEQFF.

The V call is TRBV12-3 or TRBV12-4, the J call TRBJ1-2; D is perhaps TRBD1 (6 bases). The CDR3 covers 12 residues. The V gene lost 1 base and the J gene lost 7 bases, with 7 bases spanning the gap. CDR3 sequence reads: CASSLGGGGYTF. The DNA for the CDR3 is TGTGCCAGCAGTTTAGGAGGGGGTGGCTACACCTTC.

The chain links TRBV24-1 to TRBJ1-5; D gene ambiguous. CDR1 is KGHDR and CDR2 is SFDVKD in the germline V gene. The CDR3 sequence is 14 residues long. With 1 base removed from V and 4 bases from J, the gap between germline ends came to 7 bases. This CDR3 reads CATSDFGPNQPQHF. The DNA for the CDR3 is TGTGCCACCAGTGATTTCGGTCCTAATCAGCCCCAGCATTTT.

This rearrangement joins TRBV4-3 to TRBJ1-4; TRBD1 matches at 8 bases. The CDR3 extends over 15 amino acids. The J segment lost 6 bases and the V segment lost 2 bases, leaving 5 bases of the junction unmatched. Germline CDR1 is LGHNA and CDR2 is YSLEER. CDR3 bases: TGCGCCAGCAGCCAACTGGGGACAGGTGATGAAAAACTGTTTTTT. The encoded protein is CASSQLGTGDEKLFF.

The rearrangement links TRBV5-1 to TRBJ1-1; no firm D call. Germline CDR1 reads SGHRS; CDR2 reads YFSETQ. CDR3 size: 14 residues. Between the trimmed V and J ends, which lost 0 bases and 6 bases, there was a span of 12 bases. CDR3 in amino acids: CASSLDIRGSEAFF. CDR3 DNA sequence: TGCGCCAGCAGCTTGGATATTCGTGGGTCTGAAGCTTTCTTT.

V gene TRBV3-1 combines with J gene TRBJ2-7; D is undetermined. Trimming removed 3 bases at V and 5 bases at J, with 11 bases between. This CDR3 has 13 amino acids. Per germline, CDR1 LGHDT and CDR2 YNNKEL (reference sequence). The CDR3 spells CASSQEFVDEQYF. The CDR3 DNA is TGTGCCAGCAGCCAGGAATTCGTAGACGAGCAGTACTTC.

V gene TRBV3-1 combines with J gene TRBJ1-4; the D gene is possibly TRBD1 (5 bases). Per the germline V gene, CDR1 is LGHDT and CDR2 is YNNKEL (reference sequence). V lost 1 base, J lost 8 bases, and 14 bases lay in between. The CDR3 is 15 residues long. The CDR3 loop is CASSQGTEWGEKLFF. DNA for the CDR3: TGTGCCAGCAGCCAAGGCACAGAATGGGGGGAAAAACTGTTTTTT.

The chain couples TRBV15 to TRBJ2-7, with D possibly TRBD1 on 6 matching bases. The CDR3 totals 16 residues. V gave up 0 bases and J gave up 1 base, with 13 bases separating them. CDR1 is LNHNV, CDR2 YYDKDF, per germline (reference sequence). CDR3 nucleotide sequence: TGTGCCACCAGCAGAGATTCAGGGGCCCAATCCTACGAGCAGTACTTC. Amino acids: CATSRDSGAQSYEQYF.

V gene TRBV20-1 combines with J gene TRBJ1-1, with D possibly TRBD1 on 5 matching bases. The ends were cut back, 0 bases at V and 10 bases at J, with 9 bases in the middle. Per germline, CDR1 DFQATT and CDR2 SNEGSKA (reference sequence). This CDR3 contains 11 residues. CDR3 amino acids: CSARDLRGAFF. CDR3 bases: TGCAGTGCTAGAGATTTAAGGGGAGCTTTCTTT.

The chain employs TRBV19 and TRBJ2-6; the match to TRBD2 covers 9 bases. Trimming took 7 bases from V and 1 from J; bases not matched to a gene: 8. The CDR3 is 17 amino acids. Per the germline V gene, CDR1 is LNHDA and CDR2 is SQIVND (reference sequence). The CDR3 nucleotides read TGTGCCAGTAAGGGCGGGGGGGCCGGATCTGGGGCCAACGTCCTGACTTTC. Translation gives CASKGGGAGSGANVLTF.

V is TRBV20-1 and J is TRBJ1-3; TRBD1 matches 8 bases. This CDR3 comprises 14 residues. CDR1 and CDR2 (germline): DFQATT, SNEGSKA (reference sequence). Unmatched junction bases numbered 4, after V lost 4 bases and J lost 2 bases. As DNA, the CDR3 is TGCAGTGCTACGGACAGGGTGACTGGAAACACCATATATTTT. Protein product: CSATDRVTGNTIYF.

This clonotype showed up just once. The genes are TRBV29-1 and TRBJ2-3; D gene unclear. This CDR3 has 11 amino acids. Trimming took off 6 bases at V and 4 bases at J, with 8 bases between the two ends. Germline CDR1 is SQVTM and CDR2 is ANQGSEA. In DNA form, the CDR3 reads TGCAGCGTCCTAGGCCCAGATACGCAGTATTTT. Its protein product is CSVLGPDTQYF.

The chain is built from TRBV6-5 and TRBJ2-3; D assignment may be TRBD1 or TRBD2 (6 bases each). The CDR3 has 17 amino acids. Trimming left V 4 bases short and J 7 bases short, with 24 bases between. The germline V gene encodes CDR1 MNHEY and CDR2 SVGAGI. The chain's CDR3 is CASSSSGALRGGNTQYF. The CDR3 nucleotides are TGTGCCAGCAGTTCCTCGGGGGCGCTAAGAGGCGGGAATACGCAGTATTTT.

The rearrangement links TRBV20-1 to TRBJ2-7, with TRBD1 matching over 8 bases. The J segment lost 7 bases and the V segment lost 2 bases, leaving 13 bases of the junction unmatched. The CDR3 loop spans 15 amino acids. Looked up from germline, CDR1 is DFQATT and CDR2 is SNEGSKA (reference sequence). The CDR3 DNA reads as TGCAGTGCTAGAACGGACAGGGTCGATACCCTGGAGCAGTACTTC. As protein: CSARTDRVDTLEQYF.